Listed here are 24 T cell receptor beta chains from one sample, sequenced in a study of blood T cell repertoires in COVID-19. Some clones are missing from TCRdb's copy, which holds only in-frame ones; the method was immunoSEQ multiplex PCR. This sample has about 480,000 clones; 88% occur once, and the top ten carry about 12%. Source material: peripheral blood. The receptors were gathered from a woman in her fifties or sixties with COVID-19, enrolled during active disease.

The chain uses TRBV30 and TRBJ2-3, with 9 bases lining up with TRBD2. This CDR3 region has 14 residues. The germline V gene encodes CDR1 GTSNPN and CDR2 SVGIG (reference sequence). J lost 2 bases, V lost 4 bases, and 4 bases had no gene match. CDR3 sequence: CAWTSGTYTDTQYF. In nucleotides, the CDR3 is TGTGCCTGGACTAGCGGGACCTACACAGATACGCAGTATTTT.

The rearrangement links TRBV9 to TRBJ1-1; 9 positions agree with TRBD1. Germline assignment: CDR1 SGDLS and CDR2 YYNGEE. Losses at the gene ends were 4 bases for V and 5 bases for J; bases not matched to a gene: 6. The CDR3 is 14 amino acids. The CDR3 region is CASSLTGGQTEAFF. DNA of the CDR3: TGTGCCAGCAGCTTAACAGGGGGCCAAACTGAAGCTTTCTTT.

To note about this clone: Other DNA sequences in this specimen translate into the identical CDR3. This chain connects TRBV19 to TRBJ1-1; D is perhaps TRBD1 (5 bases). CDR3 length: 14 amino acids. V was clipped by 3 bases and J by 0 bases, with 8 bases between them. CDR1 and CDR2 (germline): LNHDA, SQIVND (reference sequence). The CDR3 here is CASSIPGLNTEAFF. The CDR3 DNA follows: TGTGCCAGTAGTATCCCAGGGTTGAACACTGAAGCTTTCTTT.

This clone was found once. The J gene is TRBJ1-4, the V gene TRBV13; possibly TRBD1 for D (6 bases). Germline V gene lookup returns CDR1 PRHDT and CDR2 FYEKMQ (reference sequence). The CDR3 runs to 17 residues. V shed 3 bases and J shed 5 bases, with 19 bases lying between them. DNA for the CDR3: TGTGCCAGCAGCTTGTCCGGGGCAATGGGGGCGAATGAAAAACTGTTTTTT. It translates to CASSLSGAMGANEKLFF. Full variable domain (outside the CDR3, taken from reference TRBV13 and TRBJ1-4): AAGVIQSPRHLIKEKRETATLKCYPIPRHDTVYWYQQGPGQDPQFLISFYEKMQSDKGSIPDRFSAQQFSDYHSELNMSSLELGDSALYFCASSLSGAMGANEKLFFGSGTQLSVL.

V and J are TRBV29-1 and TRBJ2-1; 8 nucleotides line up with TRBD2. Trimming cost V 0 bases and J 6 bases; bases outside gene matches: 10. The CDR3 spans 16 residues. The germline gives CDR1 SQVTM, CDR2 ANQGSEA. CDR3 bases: TGCAGCGTTGAAGATCCAATTTTCCGGGGGGGCAATGAGCAGTTCTTC. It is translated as CSVEDPIFRGGNEQFF.

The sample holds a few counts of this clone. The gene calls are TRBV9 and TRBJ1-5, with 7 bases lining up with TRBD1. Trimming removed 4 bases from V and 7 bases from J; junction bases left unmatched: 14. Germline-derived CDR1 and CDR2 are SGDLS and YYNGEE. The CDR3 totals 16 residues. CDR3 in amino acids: CASSPVSQGEDQPQHF. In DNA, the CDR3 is TGTGCCAGCAGCCCCGTTTCCCAGGGGGAAGACCAGCCCCAGCATTTT.

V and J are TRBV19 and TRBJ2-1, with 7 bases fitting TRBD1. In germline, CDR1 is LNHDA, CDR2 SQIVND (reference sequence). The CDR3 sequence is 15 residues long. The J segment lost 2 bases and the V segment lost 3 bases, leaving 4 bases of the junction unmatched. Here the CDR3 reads CASSIRTGPYNEQFF. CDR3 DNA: TGTGCCAGTAGTATCCGGACAGGCCCCTACAATGAGCAGTTCTTC.

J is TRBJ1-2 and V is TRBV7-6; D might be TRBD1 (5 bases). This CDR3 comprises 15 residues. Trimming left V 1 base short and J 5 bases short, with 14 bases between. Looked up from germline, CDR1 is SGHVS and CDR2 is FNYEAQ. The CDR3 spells CASSLVPGAVYGYTF. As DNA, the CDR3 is TGTGCCAGCAGCTTAGTTCCTGGGGCGGTATATGGCTACACCTTC.

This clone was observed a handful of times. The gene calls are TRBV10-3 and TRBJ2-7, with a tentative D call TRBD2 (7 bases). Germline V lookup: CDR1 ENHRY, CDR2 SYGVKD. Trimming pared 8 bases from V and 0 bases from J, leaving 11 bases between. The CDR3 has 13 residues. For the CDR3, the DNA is TGTGCCATCGGACTAGGGGGCTCCTACGAGCAGTACTTC. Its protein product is CAIGLGGSYEQYF.

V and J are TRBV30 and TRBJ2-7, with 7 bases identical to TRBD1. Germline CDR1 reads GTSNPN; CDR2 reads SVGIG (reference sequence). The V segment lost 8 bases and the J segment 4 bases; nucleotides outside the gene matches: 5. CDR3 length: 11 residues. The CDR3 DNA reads TGTGCCGGCCAGGGGGATTACGAGCAGTACTTC. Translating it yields CAGQGDYEQYF.

CDR3 sequence reads: CASSSLGTGNEKLFF. CDR3 nucleotide sequence: TGTGCCAGCAGTTCCCTCGGGACAGGGAATGAAAAACTGTTTTTT. This chain links TRBV27 with TRBJ1-4; 9 positions match TRBD1. The CDR3 runs 15 residues. Germline V gene sequence: CDR1 MNHEY, CDR2 SMNVEV (reference sequence). Trimming at V came to 4 bases and at J to 5 bases, leaving 5 bases not matched to a gene.

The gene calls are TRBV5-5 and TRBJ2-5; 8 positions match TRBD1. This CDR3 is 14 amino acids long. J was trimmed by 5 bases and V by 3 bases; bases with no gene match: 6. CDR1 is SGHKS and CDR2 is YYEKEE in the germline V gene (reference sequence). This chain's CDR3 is CASSSDRGGETQYF. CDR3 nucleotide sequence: TGTGCCAGCAGCTCCGACAGGGGAGGTGAGACCCAGTACTTC.

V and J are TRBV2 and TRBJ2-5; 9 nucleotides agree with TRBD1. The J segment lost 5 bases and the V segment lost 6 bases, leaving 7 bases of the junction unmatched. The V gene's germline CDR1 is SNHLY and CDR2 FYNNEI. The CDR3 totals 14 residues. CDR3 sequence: CASRETGGLETQYF. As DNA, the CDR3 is TGTGCCAGCAGAGAAACAGGGGGCCTCGAGACCCAGTACTTC.

The CDR3 DNA reads TGTGCCAGCAGCTCCCGCACAGGGATGAACACTGAAGCTTTCTTT. Residues: CASSSRTGMNTEAFF. The chain joins TRBV7-9 to TRBJ1-1; D possibly corresponds to TRBD1 (6 bases). The CDR3 spans 15 residues. V was pared by 4 bases and J by 0 bases, with 12 bases between. Germline CDR1 SEHNR, CDR2 FQNEAQ (reference sequence).

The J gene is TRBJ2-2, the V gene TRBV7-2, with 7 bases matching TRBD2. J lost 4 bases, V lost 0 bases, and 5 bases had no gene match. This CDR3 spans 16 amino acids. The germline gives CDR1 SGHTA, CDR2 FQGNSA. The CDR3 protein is CASSLAGGRSTGELFF. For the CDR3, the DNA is TGTGCCAGCAGCTTAGCGGGGGGGAGGAGCACCGGGGAGCTGTTTTTT. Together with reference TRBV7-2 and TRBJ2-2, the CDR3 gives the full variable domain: GAGVSQSPSNKVTEKGKDVELRCDPISGHTALYWYRQSLGQGLEFLIYFQGNSAPDKSGLPSDRFSAERTGGSVSTLTIQRTQQEDSAVYLCASSLAGGRSTGELFFGEGSRLTVL.

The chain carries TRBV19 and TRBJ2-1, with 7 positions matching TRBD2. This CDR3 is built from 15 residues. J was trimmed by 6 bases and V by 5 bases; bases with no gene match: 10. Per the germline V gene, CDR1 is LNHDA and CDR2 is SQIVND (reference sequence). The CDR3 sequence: CASSPRSGAINEQFF. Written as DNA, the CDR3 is TGTGCCAGTAGTCCCCGGAGCGGGGCGATCAATGAGCAGTTCTTC.

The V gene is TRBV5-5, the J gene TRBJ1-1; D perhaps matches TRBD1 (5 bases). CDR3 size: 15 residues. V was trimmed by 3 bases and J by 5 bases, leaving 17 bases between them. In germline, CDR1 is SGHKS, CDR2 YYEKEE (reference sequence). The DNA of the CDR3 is TGTGCCAGCAGCTCCCAAATGACAGTCTGGACTGAAGCTTTCTTT. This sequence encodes CASSSQMTVWTEAFF.

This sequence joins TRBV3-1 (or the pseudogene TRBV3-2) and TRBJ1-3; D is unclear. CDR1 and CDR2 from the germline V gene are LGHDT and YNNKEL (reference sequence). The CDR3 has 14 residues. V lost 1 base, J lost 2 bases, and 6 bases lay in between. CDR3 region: CASSQVSAGNTIYF. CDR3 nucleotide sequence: TGTGCCAGCAGCCAAGTGTCAGCTGGAAACACCATATATTTT.

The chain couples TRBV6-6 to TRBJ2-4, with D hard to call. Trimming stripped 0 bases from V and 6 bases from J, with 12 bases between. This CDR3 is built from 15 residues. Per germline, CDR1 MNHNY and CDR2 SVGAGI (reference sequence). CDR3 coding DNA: TGTGCCAGCAGTTACTCTGACGGTCCGGGAAACATTCAGTACTTC. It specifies CASSYSDGPGNIQYF.

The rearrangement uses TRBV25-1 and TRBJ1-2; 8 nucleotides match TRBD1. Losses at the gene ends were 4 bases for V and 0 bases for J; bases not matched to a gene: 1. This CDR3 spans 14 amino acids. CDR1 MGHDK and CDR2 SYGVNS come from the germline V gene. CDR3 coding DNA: TGTGCCAGCAGTGGGACAGGGCCTAACTATGGCTACACCTTC. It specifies CASSGTGPNYGYTF.

The CDR3: CASSEDYSSYNEQFF. CDR3 nucleotides: TGTGCCAGCAGTGAAGACTACTCTTCCTACAATGAGCAGTTCTTC. This chain connects TRBV6-1 to TRBJ2-1; no reliable D call. The germline V and J ends were trimmed by 1 base and 1 base, with 8 bases remaining between them. Germline loops: CDR1 MNHNS, CDR2 SASEGT. This CDR3 region has 15 residues.

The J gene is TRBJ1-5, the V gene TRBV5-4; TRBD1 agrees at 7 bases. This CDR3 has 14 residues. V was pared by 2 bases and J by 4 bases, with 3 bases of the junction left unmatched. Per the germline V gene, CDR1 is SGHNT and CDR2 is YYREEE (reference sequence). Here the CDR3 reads CASSFGTENQPQHF. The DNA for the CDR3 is TGTGCCAGCAGCTTCGGGACAGAAAATCAGCCCCAGCATTTT.

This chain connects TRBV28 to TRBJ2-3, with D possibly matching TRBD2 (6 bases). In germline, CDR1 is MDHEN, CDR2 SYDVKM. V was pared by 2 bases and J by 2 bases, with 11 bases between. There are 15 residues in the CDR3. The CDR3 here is CASSLVAGNTDTQYF. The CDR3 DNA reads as TGTGCCAGCAGTTTAGTGGCGGGGAACACAGATACGCAGTATTTT.

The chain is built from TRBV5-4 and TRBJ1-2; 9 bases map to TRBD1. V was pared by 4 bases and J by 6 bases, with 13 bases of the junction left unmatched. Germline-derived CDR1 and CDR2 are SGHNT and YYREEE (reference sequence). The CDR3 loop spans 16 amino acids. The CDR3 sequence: CASSAEWGQGVNGYTF. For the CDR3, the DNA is TGTGCCAGCAGCGCCGAATGGGGACAGGGTGTCAATGGCTACACCTTC.